This T cell receptor beta chain originates from a study of cytomegalovirus exposure and HLA in healthy donors. This clone was observed a handful of times. Primers included in the PCR were 60 Vbeta and 13 Jbeta primers. TCRdb keeps only in-frame clones here, not all; method: immunoSEQ multiplex PCR. The sample carries 200,000 to 300,000 clones, 70% to 90% recorded once. CDR3 length: 16 amino acids. Trimming removed 0 bases from V and 1 base from J; junction bases left unmatched: 4. Germline CDR1 and CDR2: LGHNA and YNFKEQ. Input material: PBMCs. The receptor comes from a girl aged 2 to 9 in good health and CMV-seronegative. V and J are TRBV4-2 and TRBJ2-7, with 9 positions matching TRBD2. CDR3 amino acids: CASSQESSGASYEQYF. The CDR3 DNA reads as TGTGCCAGCAGCCAAGAGTCTAGCGGGGCTTCCTACGAGCAGTACTTC.